The 13 T cell receptor beta chains in this list originate from one sample, sequenced in a study of T cell responses to AZD1222 COVID-19 vaccine. Profiling relied on immunoSEQ multiplex PCR, and the TCRdb table lists in-frame clones only, not all of them. The sample carries approximately 160,000 clones, approximately 86% recorded once. Material: peripheral blood, obtained on day 0 of AZD1222 vaccination. All receptors derive from an adult in good health.

This rearrangement joins TRBV2 to TRBJ1-1, with unresolved D. The CDR3 spans 13 residues. Germline loops: CDR1 SNHLY, CDR2 FYNNEI. V dropped 4 bases and J dropped 1 base, with 7 bases sitting between them. The CDR3 coding sequence is TGTGCCAGCAGTGGGACCCCGAACACTGAAGCTTTCTTT. Its translation: CASSGTPNTEAFF. The full variable domain, rest sourced from reference TRBV2 and TRBJ1-1, is EPEVTQTPSHQVTQMGQEVILRCVPISNHLYFYWYRQILGQKVEFLVSFYNNEISEKSEIFDDQFSVERPDGSNFTLKIRSTKLEDSAMYFCASSGTPNTEAFFGQGTRLTVV.

This clone is a singleton in its sample. This rearrangement joins TRBV5-1 to TRBJ2-2; D unresolved. V lost 0 bases and J lost 3, with 3 bases in between. From germline, CDR1 is SGHRS and CDR2 YFSETQ. The CDR3 contains 13 residues. The DNA for the CDR3 is TGCGCCAGCAGCTTGGACCACACCGGGGAGCTGTTTTTT. Its protein is CASSLDHTGELFF.

The chain recombines TRBV9 with TRBJ1-1, with no clear D. This CDR3 contains 11 residues. Germline V gives CDR1 SGDLS, CDR2 YYNGEE. The ends were cut back, 4 bases at V and 7 bases at J, with 8 bases in the middle. CDR3 protein: CASSPPNEAFF. CDR3 sequence (DNA): TGTGCCAGCAGCCCCCCGAATGAAGCTTTCTTT.

The rearrangement uses TRBV4-2 and TRBJ2-1; 8 nucleotides agree with TRBD1. The trim removed 4 bases at V and 7 bases at J, leaving 15 bases unmatched. The CDR3 sequence is 17 residues long. Germline-derived CDR1 and CDR2 are LGHNA and YNFKEQ. The CDR3 nucleotides are TGTGCCAGCAGCCTACGAGGACAGGGCCAAGGCGGTAATGAGCAGTTCTTC. Its translation: CASSLRGQGQGGNEQFF.

The rearrangement uses TRBV30 and TRBJ1-4; the D gene is possibly TRBD1 (5 bases). The length of the CDR3 is 13 residues. Trimming left V 0 bases short and J 7 bases short, with 9 bases between. Germline V gives CDR1 GTSNPN, CDR2 SVGIG (reference sequence). The CDR3 nucleotides are TGTGCCTGGAGTGTACAGGAGGTTGAAAAACTGTTTTTT. Its translation: CAWSVQEVEKLFF.

V and J are TRBV28 and TRBJ2-7; a possible D gene is TRBD1 (5 bases). Germline CDR1 and CDR2: MDHEN and SYDVKM. V was trimmed by 0 bases and J by 6 bases, leaving 12 bases between them. The CDR3 sequence is 14 residues long. The chain's CDR3 is CASSLWSRDREQYF. CDR3 sequence (DNA): TGTGCCAGCAGTTTATGGAGCAGGGATCGCGAGCAGTACTTC.

The chain has TRBV30 and TRBJ1-4; TRBD1 aligns across 9 bases. After removal of 3 bases from V and 7 bases from J, the junction contained 6 bases not matched to a gene. Germline V gene sequence: CDR1 GTSNPN, CDR2 SVGIG (reference sequence). The CDR3 sequence is 14 residues long. The CDR3 DNA follows: TGTGCCTGGAGCCGGACAGGGGACGGTGAAAAACTGTTTTTT. Encoded protein: CAWSRTGDGEKLFF.

The chain recombines TRBV7-9 with TRBJ1-3; the match to TRBD1 covers 12 bases. There are 14 residues in the CDR3. The germline CDR1 and CDR2 sequences are SEHNR and FQNEAQ (reference sequence). The trim removed 10 bases at V and 9 bases at J, leaving 10 bases unmatched. This CDR3 is CATTGQGAGGTIYF. Here the CDR3 DNA reads TGTGCCACCACGGGACAGGGGGCAGGGGGCACCATATATTTT. Full variable domain (outside the CDR3, taken from reference TRBV7-9 and TRBJ1-3): DTGVSQNPRHKITKRGQNVTFRCDPISEHNRLYWYRQTLGQGPEFLTYFQNEAQLEKSRLLSDRFSAERPKGSFSTLEIQRTEQGDSAMYLCATTGQGAGGTIYFGEGSWLTVV.

V gene TRBV5-4 combines with J gene TRBJ1-1; 7 positions agree with TRBD1. This CDR3 has 14 residues. V shed 0 bases and J 5 bases; nucleotides not matched to a gene: 4. Looked up from germline, CDR1 is SGHNT and CDR2 is YYREEE (reference sequence). The CDR3 DNA reads as TGTGCCAGCAGCTTGGCCCCAGGGGGGACTGAAGCTTTCTTT. Its protein product is CASSLAPGGTEAFF.

This chain links TRBV3-1 (or the pseudogene TRBV3-2) with TRBJ1-1, with D unclear. The germline V and J ends were trimmed by 2 bases and 5 bases, with 9 bases remaining between them. This CDR3 has 13 amino acids. From germline, CDR1 is LGHDT and CDR2 YNNKEL (reference sequence). CDR3 sequence reads: CASSQLPGTEAFF. DNA for the CDR3: TGTGCCAGCAGCCAACTTCCGGGGACTGAAGCTTTCTTT.

J is TRBJ2-2 and V is TRBV27; 7 positions agree with TRBD2. CDR1 is MNHEY, CDR2 SMNVEV, per germline (reference sequence). This CDR3 comprises 15 residues. V trimming: 7 bases; J trimming: 1 base; junction bases outside the gene matches: 6. CDR3: CASNRGDLNTGELFF. The CDR3 region has the DNA TGTGCCAGCAATCGGGGGGACCTGAACACCGGGGAGCTGTTTTTT.

The chain carries TRBV28 and TRBJ1-2, with 7 bases lining up with TRBD1. This CDR3 region has 15 residues. J was trimmed by 5 bases and V by 3 bases; bases with no gene match: 9. Germline V gene sequence: CDR1 MDHEN, CDR2 SYDVKM. In nucleotides, the CDR3 is TGTGCCAGCAGTTTCGGAGACAGGGATGCTTATGGCTACACCTTC. This gives the protein CASSFGDRDAYGYTF.

The chain uses TRBV5-1 and TRBJ1-1, with 7 bases aligning to TRBD1. J gave up 2 bases and V 4 bases, and 2 bases lay outside the gene matches. The CDR3 is made up of 13 amino acids. The germline gives CDR1 SGHRS, CDR2 YFSETQ. Written as DNA, the CDR3 is TGCGCCAGCAGCGCAGGGGGAAACACTGAAGCTTTCTTT. It codes for CASSAGGNTEAFF.